This T cell receptor beta chain was documented in a study of T cells expressing NK-cell markers. Study context: One of eight sequenced donors was HCMV-seronegative; the other seven were seropositive.

CDR1 and CDR2 from the germline V gene are SGHVS and FNYEAQ. This CDR3 comprises 18 residues. In generating TCR beta cDNA, 5'RACE template switching with UMIs was used. With the 5' RACE reads reprocessed, TCRdb shows one record per CDR3 protein and no DNA. Its table lists some 410,000 distinct CDR3 sequences. With regard to this clonotype: The antigen remains unidentified.

The study, taken as a whole, reports: The share of CD8+ T cells held by dominant NKG2C+ clonotypes was about 1.0-7.5% in about six donors. For four donors, these clonotypes were likewise the leading ones in the CD3+CD56-NKG2C+ fraction.

The chain uses TRBV7-6 and TRBJ2-1; TCRdb gives TRBD2 as the D gene, but with no DNA this cannot be confirmed. This clonotype was obtained from a woman aged 18-70 years in good health. The sample comprised blood T cells: a sorted CD56 or NKG2C T cell subset, CD4+ or CD8+ T cells, or bulk PBMC T cells (not recorded which). CDR3 sequence: CASSLGISGMGAYNEQFF.